The rows below give T cell receptor beta chains drawn from one sample of a study of PD-1 blockade in classical Hodgkin lymphoma. Sequenced by immunoSEQ multiplex PCR; TCRdb stores in-frame clones only, minus some. Among some 150,000 clones listed, about 81% were seen once. The specimen was peripheral blood mononuclear cells (PBMCs), collected before the second cycle of nivolumab. The receptors stem from a human donor with classical Hodgkin lymphoma. CDR3s leave out the opening cysteine and the closing phenylalanine or tryptophan.

v_call	j_call	cdr3_aa
TRBV4-1	TRBJ2-1	ASSQDTRLVFSEVNEQF
TRBV6-5	TRBJ2-7	ASSYRPLVSYEQY
TRBV10-3	TRBJ1-2	AISSGTDNYGYT
TRBV7-9	TRBJ2-7	ASSPDGYEQY
TRBV6-5	TRBJ1-1	ASRGSFGGTEAF
TRBV20-1	TRBJ1-2	SARAGLGYT
TRBV7-2	TRBJ1-5	ASSLVGLGNQPQH
TRBV27	TRBJ1-1	ASYSAFPINTEAF
TRBV7-2	TRBJ1-2	ASSPHRTKGDYGYT
TRBV6-1	TRBJ1-2	ASSEGQRQATNYGYT
TRBV5-3	TRBJ1-2	ARSLGRNYGYT
TRBV7-9	TRBJ2-7	ASSWRSGTSYEQY
TRBV21-1	TRBJ1-2	ASSTRFHRVNYGYT
TRBV18	TRBJ1-2	ASSPIGQITNYGYT
TRBV5-4	TRBJ1-1	ASSLDTRGGEAF
TRBV19	TRBJ2-7	ASSIGLHYEQY
TRBV4-1	TRBJ2-7	ASSQGRVVPEQY
TRBV4-1	TRBJ2-7	ASSQESRGVPYEQY
TRBV4-2	TRBJ2-2	ASSHPSGGRFGELF
TRBV19	TRBJ2-5	ASSMGGAGEETQY
TRBV6-5	TRBJ1-1	ASSQGFYAF
TRBV5-4	TRBJ1-1	ASSRTGKNTEAF
TRBV7-9	TRBJ1-3	ASSLGSGSQRTIY
TRBV30	TRBJ1-4	AWSTGQATNEKLF
TRBV18	TRBJ2-7	ASSRGPTGSYEQY
TRBV2	TRBJ2-1	ASSFTGGREQF
TRBV19	TRBJ1-4	ASSIWAGDEKLF
TRBV11-2	TRBJ1-1	ASSPRVRGWTEAF
TRBV27	TRBJ1-2	ASSLWVGGHYGYT
TRBV6-5	TRBJ1-5	ASSRWSNQPQH
TRBV7-2	TRBJ2-3	ASSQSAGRDTQY
TRBV6-4	TRBJ2-1	ASSEEGASYNEQF
TRBV6-5	TRBJ1-1	ASSYRGDTEAF
TRBV13	TRBJ2-3	ASSSSGAGLTDTQY
TRBV5-1	TRBJ2-3	ASSLGSWTDATDTQY